This T cell receptor beta chain is from a study of T cell repertoires in cytomegalovirus infection. TCRdb fed the reads into MiXCR, producing one record per CDR3 protein. The repertoire holds 200,000 to 250,000 distinct CDR3 sequences, with about 7% as singletons. V lost 2 bases and J lost 6, with 10 bases in between. The CDR3 is 13 residues long. Germline CDR1 reads SNHLY; CDR2 reads FYNNEI. This sequence was found in a human donor in good health (CMV status not recorded). Some clones in this sample may be carry-over from other donors' samples. V gene TRBV2 combines with J gene TRBJ1-2, with D possibly matching TRBD1 (5 bases). Material: PBMCs. This chain's CDR3 is CASSEQGSNGYTF. The CDR3 DNA reads TGTGCCAGCAGTGAACAGGGCAGTAATGGCTACACCTTC. The variable domain in full, with the rest retrieved from reference TRBV2 and TRBJ1-2, is EPEVTQTPSHQVTQMGQEVILRCVPISNHLYFYWYRQILGQKVEFLVSFYNNEISEKSEIFDDQFSVERPDGSNFTLKIRSTKLEDSAMYFCASSEQGSNGYTFGSGTRLTVV.